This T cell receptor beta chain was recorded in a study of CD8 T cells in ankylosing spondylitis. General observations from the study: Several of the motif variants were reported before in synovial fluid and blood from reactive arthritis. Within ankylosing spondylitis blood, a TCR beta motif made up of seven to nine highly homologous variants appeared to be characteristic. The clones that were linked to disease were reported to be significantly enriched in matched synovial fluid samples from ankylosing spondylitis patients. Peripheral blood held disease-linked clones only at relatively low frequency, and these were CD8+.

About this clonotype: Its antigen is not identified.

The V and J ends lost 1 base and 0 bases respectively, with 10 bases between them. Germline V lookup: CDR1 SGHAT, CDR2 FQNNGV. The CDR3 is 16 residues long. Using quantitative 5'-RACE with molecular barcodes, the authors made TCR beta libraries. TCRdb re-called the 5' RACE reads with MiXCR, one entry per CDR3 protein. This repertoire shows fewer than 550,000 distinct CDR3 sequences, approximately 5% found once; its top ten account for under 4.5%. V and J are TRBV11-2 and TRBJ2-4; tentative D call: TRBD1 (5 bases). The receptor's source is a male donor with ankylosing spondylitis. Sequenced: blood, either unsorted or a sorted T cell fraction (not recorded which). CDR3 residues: CASSLAGSKAKNIQYF. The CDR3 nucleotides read TGTGCCAGCAGCTTAGCAGGGTCCAAAGCCAAAAACATTCAGTACTTC.